This T cell receptor beta chain originates from a study of blood T cell repertoires in COVID-19. Sequencing used immunoSEQ multiplex PCR; TCRdb keeps in-frame clones, though not all of them. The sample lists some 180,000 clones, 70% to 80% occurring once. J gave up 7 bases and V 4 bases, and 6 bases lay outside the gene matches. This CDR3 spans 14 amino acids. Looked up from germline, CDR1 is LNHDA and CDR2 is SQIVND (reference sequence). This TCR derives from a man between 60 and 70 years old who had been exposed to COVID-19. The chain recombines TRBV19 with TRBJ2-1, with 8 bases that match TRBD1. The sequencing input was PBMCs or T cells enriched from blood (not recorded which). The CDR3 bases are TGTGCCAGTAGTACTAGGACAGGGTGGAATGAGCAGTTCTTC. This sequence encodes CASSTRTGWNEQFF. The whole variable domain, remainder taken from reference TRBV19 and TRBJ2-1, is DGGITQSPKYLFRKEGQNVTLSCEQNLNHDAMYWYRQDPGQGLRLIYYSQIVNDFQKGDIAEGYSVSREKKESFPLTVTSAQKNPTAFYLCASSTRTGWNEQFFGPGTRLTVL.